The present TCR beta chain was sequenced within a study of cytomegalovirus exposure and HLA in healthy donors. Findings and caveats of the study: The records held CMV serostatus as the only immune exposure information.

The CDR3 is made up of 15 amino acids. J gave up 2 bases and V 0 bases, and 1 base lay outside the gene matches. Germline CDR1 MRHNA, CDR2 SNTAGT. Comments on this clone: Its antigen is as yet unknown.

With 60 Vbeta and 13 Jbeta primers, the PCR was carried out. Here immunoSEQ multiplex PCR was the method, and the copy in TCRdb shows in-frame clones only, minus some. The sample includes 110,000 to 150,000 clones, 80% of them seen just once. The sequenced sample was PBMCs. The clonotype was recovered from a female donor in good health and CMV-seronegative. The chain couples TRBV6-4 to TRBJ2-1; TRBD2 aligns across 7 bases. The chain's CDR3 is CASSDSAGTYNEQFF. CDR3 DNA: TGTGCCAGCAGTGACTCAGCGGGAACCTACAATGAGCAGTTCTTC.